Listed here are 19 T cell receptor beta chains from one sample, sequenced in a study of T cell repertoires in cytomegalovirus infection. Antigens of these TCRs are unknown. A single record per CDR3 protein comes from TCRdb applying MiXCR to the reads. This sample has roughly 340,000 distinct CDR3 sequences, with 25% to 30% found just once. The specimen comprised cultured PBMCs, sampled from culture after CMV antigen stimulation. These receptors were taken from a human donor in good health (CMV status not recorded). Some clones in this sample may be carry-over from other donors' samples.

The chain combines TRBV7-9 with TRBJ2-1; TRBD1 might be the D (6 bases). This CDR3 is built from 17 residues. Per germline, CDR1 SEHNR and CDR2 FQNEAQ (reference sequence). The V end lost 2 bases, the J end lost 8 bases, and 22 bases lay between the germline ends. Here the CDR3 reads CASSLNRAWVPKDEQFF. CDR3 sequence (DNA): TGTGCCAGCAGCTTAAACAGGGCATGGGTTCCGAAGGATGAGCAGTTCTTC.

CDR3 amino acids: CASSLSANQPQHF. The DNA for the CDR3 is TGTGCCAGCAGCTTATCGGCGAATCAGCCCCAGCATTTT. V usage is TRBV11-2 and J usage is TRBJ1-5, with no clear D. The V gene's germline CDR1 is SGHAT and CDR2 FQNNGV. CDR3 length equals 13 residues. The V and J ends lost 2 bases and 4 bases respectively, with 6 bases between them.

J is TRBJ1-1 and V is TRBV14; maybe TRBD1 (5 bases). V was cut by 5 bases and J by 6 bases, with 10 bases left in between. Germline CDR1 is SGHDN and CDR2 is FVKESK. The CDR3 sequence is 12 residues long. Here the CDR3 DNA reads TGTGCCAGCAGCAAGGGACCCTCTGAAGCTTTCTTT. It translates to CASSKGPSEAFF.

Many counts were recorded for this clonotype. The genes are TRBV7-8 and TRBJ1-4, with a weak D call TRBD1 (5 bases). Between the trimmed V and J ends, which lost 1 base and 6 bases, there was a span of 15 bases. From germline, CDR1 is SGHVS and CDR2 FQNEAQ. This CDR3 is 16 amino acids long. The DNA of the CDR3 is TGTGCCAGCAGCTTAGTCTCCAGGGCAGCCGATGAAAAACTGTTTTTT. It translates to CASSLVSRAADEKLFF.

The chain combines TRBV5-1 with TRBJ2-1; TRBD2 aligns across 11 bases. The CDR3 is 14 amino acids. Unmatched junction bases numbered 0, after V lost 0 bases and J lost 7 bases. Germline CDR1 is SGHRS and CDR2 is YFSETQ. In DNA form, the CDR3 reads TGCGCCAGCAGCTTGGGACTAGCGGGGAATGAGCAGTTCTTC. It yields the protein CASSLGLAGNEQFF.

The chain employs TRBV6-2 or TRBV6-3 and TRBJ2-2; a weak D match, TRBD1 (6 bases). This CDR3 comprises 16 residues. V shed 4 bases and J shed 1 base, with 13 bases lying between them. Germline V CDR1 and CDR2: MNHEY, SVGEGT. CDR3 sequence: CASSSVGQENTGELFF. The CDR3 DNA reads TGTGCCAGCAGTTCCGTGGGACAAGAGAACACCGGGGAGCTGTTTTTT.

CDR3 sequence: CASSPPRGNEQFF. For the CDR3, the DNA is TGTGCCAGCAGTCCTCCAAGGGGGAATGAGCAGTTCTTC. This sequence joins TRBV28 and TRBJ2-1, with a tentative D call TRBD1 (6 bases). Germline V gene sequence: CDR1 MDHEN, CDR2 SYDVKM. The CDR3 length is 13 residues. The V end lost 5 bases, the J end lost 7 bases, and 12 bases lay between the germline ends.

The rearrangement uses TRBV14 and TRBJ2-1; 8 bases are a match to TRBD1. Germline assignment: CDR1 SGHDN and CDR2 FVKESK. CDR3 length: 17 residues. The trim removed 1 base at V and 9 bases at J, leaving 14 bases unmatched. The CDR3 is CASSQASRGLYSGEQFF. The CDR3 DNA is TGTGCCAGCAGCCAAGCGTCCAGGGGGCTGTATTCGGGTGAGCAGTTCTTC.

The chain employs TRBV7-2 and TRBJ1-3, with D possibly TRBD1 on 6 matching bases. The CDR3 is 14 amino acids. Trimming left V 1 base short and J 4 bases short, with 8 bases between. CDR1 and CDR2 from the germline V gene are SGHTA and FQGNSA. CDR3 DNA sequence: TGTGCCAGCAGCTTAGGGACAGTGGGAAACACCATATATTTT. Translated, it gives CASSLGTVGNTIYF.

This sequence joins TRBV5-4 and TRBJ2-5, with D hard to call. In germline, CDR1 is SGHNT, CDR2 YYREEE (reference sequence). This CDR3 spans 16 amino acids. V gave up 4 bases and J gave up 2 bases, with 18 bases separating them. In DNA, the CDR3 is TGTGCCAGCAGCCTCCTGTATGGAAAGGTACAAGAGACCCAGTACTTC. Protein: CASSLLYGKVQETQYF.

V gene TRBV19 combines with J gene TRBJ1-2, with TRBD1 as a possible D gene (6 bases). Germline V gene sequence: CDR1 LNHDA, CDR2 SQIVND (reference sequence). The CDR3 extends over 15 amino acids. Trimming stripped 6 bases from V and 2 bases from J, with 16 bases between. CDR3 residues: CASRGEEGGNYGYTF. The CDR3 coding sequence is TGTGCCAGTAGGGGGGAAGAAGGGGGGAACTATGGCTACACCTTC.

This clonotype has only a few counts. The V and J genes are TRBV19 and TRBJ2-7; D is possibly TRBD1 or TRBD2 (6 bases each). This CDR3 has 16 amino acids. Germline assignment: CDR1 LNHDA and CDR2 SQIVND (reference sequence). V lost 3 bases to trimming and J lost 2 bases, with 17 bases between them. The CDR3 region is CASSIGGGSVPYEQYF. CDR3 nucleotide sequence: TGTGCCAGTAGTATTGGAGGGGGGTCGGTTCCCTACGAGCAGTACTTC.

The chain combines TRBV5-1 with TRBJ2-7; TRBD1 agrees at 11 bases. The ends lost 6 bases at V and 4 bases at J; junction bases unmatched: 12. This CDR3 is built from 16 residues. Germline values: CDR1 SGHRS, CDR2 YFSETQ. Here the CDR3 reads CASTPLPGTGGYEQYF. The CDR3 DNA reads TGCGCCAGCACCCCCCTTCCTGGGACAGGGGGGTACGAGCAGTACTTC.

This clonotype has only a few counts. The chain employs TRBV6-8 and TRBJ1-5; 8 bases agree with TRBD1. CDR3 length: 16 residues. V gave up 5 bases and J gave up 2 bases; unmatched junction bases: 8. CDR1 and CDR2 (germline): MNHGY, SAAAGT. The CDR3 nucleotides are TGTGCCAGCAGTGGAGACCCGGGACAGGGCAATCAGCCCCAGCATTTT. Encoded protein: CASSGDPGQGNQPQHF.

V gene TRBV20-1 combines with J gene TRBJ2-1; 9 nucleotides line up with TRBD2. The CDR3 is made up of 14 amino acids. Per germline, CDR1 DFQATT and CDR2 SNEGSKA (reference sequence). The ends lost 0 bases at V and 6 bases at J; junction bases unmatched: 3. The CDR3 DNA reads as TGCAGTGCTAGAGATCTAGCGGGGTCCAATGAGCAGTTCTTC. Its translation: CSARDLAGSNEQFF.

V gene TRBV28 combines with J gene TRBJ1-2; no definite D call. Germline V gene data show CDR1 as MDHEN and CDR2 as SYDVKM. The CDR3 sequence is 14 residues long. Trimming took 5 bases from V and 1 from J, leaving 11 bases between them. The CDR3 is CASSERTLNYGYTF. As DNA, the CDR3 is TGTGCCAGCAGTGAGAGGACCCTTAACTATGGCTACACCTTC.

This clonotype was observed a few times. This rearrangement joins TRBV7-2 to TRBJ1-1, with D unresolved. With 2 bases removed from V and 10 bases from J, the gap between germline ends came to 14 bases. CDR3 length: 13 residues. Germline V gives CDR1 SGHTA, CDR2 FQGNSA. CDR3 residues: CASSLWLGNRAFF. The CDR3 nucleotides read TGTGCCAGCAGCTTATGGCTGGGAAATAGAGCTTTCTTT.

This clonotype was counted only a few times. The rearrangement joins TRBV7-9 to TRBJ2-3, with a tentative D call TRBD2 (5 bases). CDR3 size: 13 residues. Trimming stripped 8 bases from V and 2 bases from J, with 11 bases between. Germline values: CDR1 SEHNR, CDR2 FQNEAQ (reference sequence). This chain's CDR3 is CASRGGLTDTQYF. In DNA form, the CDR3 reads TGTGCCAGCCGAGGCGGACTCACAGATACGCAGTATTTT.

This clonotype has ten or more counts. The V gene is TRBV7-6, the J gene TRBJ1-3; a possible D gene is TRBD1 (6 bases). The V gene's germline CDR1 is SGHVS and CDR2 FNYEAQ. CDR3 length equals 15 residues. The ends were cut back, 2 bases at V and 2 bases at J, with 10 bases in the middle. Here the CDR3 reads CASSLRTAAGNTIYF. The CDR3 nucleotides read TGTGCCAGCAGCTTAAGGACAGCAGCTGGAAACACCATATATTTT.